These 3 T cell receptor beta chains share one sample of origin, sequenced in a study of beta chain features in type 1 diabetes. Expressed TCRB transcripts were sequenced because the isolated RNA had all been reverse transcribed beforehand. Produced via immunoSEQ multiplex PCR; TCRdb's table is partial and in-frame only. The sample has hundreds of thousands of clones; around 14% are singletons. Sequencing input: naive CD4+ T cells from blood. The receptors come from a woman aged 35 to 49 in good health.

V gene TRBV29-1 combines with J gene TRBJ2-7; D remains ambiguous. From germline, CDR1 is SQVTM and CDR2 ANQGSEA. The CDR3 is 14 residues long. CDR3 DNA: TGCAGAGATGAGTCGAGAGACACTTCCTACGAGCAGTACTTC. It specifies CRDESRDTSYEQYF.

This clone has only a few counts. The genes are TRBV19 and TRBJ1-2, with D hard to call. The V gene lost 3 bases and the J gene lost 2 bases, with 10 bases spanning the gap. The CDR3 contains 14 residues. Germline CDR1 reads LNHDA; CDR2 reads SQIVND (reference sequence). CDR3 sequence (DNA): TGTGCCAGTAGTATCGGGAGATCCAACTATGGCTACACCTTC. Translation: CASSIGRSNYGYTF.

This clone came up a few times. The gene calls are TRBV2 and TRBJ1-5; 8 bases are a match to TRBD1. Germline CDR1 reads SNHLY; CDR2 reads FYNNEI. Trimming cost V 6 bases and J 7 bases; bases outside gene matches: 8. There are 14 residues in the CDR3. The CDR3 here is CASRGQVVEQPQHF. The CDR3 region has the DNA TGTGCCAGCAGGGGACAGGTGGTAGAGCAGCCCCAGCATTTT.